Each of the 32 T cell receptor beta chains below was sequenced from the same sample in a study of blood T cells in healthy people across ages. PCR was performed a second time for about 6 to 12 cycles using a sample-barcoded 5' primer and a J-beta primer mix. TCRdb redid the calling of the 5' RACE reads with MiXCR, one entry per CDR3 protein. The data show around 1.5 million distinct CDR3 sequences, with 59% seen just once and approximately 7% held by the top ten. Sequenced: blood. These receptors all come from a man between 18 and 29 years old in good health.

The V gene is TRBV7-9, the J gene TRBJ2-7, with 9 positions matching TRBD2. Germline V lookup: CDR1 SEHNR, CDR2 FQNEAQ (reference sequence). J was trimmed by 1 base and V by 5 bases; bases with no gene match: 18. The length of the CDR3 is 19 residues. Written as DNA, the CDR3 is TGTGCCAGCAGCCGGAGACTAGCGGACCCACCCGAGGGGTCCTACGAGCAGTACTTC. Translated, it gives CASSRRLADPPEGSYEQYF.

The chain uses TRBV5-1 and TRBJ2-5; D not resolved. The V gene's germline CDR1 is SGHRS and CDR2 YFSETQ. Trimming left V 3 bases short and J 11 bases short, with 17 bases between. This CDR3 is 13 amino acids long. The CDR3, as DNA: TGCGCCAGCAGCTCCGACCTCACGTACAAGCAGTACTTC. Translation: CASSSDLTYKQYF. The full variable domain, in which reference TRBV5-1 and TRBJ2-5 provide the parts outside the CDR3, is KAGVTQTPRYLIKTRGQQVTLSCSPISGHRSVSWYQQTPGQGLQFLFEYFSETQRNKGNFPGRFSGRQFSNSRSEMNVSTLELGDSALYLCASSSDLTYKQYFGPGTRLLVL.

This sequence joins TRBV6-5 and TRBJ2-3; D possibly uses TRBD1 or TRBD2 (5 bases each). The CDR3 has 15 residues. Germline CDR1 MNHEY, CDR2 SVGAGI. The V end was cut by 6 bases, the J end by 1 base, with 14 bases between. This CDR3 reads CASRSGPSGTDTQYF. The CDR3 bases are TGTGCCAGCAGGTCGGGGCCCTCTGGCACAGATACGCAGTATTTT.

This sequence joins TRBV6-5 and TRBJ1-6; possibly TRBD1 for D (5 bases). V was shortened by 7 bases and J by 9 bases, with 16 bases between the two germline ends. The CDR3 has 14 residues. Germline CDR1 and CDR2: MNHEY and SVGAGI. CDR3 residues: CASKTGTEGSPLHF. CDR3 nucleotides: TGTGCCAGCAAGACCGGGACCGAGGGTTCACCCCTCCACTTT.

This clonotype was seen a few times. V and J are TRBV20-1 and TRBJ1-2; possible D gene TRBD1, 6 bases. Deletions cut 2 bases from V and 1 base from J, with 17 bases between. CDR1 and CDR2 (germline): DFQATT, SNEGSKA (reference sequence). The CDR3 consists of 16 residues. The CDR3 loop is CSARWALAGDNYGYTF. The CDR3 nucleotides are TGCAGTGCTAGATGGGCCCTGGCAGGGGATAACTATGGCTACACCTTC.

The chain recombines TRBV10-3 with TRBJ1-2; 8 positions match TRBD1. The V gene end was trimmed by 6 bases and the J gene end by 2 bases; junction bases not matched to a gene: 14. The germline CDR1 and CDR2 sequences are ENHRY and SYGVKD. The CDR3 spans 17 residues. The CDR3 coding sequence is TGTGCCATCAGAGGGCCGGGACAGGCAGGGGACAACTATGGCTACACCTTC. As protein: CAIRGPGQAGDNYGYTF.

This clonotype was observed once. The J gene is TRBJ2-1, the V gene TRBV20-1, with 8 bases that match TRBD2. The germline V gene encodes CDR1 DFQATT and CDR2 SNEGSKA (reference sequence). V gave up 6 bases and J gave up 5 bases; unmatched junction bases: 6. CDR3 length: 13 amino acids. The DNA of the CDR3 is TGCAGTGCCCGGGGACTAGATCACAATGAGCAGTTCTTC. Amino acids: CSARGLDHNEQFF.

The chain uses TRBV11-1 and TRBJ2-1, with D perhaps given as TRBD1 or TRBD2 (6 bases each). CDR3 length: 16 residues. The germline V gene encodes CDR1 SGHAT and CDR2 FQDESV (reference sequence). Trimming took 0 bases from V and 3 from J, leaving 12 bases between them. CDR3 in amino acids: CASSLAAEGGYNEQFF. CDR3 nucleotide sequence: TGTGCCAGCAGCTTAGCGGCGGAGGGGGGCTACAATGAGCAGTTCTTC.

The CDR3 region is CASSYRDRGDSPLHF. The CDR3 nucleotides are TGTGCCAGCAGTTACAGGGACAGGGGCGACTCACCCCTCCACTTT. The chain recombines TRBV6-5 with TRBJ1-6; TRBD1 matches at 10 bases. V lost 2 bases to trimming and J lost 10 bases; unmatched junction nucleotides: 5. The CDR3 is made up of 15 amino acids. The germline V gene has CDR1 MNHEY and CDR2 SVGAGI.

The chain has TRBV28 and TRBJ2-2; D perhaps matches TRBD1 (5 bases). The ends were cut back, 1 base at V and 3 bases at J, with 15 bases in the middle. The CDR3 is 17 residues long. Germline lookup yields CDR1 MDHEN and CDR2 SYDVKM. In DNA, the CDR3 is TGTGCCAGCAGTTTATATGGGGCGCACTCACACACCGGGGAGCTGTTTTTT. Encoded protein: CASSLYGAHSHTGELFF.

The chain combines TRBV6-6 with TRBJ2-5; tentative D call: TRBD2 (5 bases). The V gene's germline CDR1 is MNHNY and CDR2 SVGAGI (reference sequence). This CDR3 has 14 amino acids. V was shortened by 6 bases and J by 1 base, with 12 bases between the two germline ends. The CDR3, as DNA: TGTGCCAGCAGGCCCCTAGCTATCCAAGAGACCCAGTACTTC. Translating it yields CASRPLAIQETQYF.

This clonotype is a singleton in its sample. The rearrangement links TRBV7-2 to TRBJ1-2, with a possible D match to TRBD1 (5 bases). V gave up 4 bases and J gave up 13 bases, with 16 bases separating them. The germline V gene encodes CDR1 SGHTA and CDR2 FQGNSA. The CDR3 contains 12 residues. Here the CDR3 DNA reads TGTGCCAGCAGCTCTGACGGGACTCTTGTCACCTTC. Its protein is CASSSDGTLVTF.

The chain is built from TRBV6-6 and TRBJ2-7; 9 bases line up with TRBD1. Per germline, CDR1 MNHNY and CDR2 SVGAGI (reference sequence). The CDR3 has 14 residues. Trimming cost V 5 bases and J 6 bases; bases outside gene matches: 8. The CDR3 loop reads CASSPGTGISEQYF. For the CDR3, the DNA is TGTGCCAGCAGTCCGGGGACAGGGATAAGCGAGCAGTACTTC.

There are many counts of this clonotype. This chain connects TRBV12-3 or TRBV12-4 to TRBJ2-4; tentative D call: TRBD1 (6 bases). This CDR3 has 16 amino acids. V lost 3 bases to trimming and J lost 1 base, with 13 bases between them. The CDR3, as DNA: TGTGCCAGCAGTTTGAGGATGGGGGCGGCCAAAAACATTCAGTACTTC. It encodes CASSLRMGAAKNIQYF.

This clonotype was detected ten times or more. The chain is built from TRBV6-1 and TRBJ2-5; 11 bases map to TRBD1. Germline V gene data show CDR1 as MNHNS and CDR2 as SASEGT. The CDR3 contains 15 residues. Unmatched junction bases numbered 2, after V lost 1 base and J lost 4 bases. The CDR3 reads CASSEGTGGAETQYF. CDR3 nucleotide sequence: TGTGCCAGCAGTGAAGGGACAGGGGGCGCAGAGACCCAGTACTTC.

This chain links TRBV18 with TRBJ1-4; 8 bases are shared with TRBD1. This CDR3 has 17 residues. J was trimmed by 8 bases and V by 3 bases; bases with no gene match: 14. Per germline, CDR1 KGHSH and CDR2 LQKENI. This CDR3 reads CASSPYSLWTGIEKLFF. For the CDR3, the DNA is TGTGCCAGCTCACCCTACTCCCTGTGGACAGGGATCGAAAAACTGTTTTTT.

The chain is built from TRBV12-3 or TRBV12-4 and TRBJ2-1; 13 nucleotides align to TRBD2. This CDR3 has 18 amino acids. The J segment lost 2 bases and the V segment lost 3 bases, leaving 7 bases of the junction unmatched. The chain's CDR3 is CASSFETSGRRTYNEQFF. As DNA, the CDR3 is TGTGCCAGCAGTTTTGAGACTAGCGGGAGGAGGACCTACAATGAGCAGTTCTTC.

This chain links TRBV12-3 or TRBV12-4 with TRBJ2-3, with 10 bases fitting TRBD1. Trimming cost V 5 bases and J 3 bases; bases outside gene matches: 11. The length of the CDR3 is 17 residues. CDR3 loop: CASSHPGGTGVTDTQYF. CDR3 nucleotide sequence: TGTGCCAGCAGTCACCCTGGGGGGACAGGGGTTACAGATACGCAGTATTTT.

CDR3 in DNA: TGTGCCAGCAGCCCGGGGACTAGCCGGTTCGTTTCAGATACGCAGTATTTT. Protein sequence: CASSPGTSRFVSDTQYF. J is TRBJ2-3 and V is TRBV27, with 9 bases that match TRBD2. The V and J ends lost 6 bases and 4 bases, in that order; junction bases with no gene match: 14. CDR3 length equals 17 residues. The germline V gene encodes CDR1 MNHEY and CDR2 SMNVEV (reference sequence).

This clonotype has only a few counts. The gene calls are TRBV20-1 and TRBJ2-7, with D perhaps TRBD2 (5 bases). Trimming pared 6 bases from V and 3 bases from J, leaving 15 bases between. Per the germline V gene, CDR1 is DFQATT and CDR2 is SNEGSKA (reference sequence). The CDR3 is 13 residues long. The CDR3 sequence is CSAPVSGRYEQYF. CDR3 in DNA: TGCAGTGCCCCCGTGAGCGGCCGCTACGAGCAGTACTTC.

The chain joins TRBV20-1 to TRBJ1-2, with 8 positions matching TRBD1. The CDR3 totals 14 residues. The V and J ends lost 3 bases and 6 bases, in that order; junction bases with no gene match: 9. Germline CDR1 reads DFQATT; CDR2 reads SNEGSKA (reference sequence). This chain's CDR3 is CSARVGQGNHGYTF. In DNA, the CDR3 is TGCAGTGCTAGGGTTGGACAGGGAAACCATGGCTACACCTTC.

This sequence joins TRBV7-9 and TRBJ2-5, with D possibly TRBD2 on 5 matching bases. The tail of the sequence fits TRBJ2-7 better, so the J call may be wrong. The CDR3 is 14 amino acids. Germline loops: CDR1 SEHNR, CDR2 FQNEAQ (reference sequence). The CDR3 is CASSKDSSGYEQYF. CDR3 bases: TGTGCCAGCAGCAAGGACTCATCCGGGTACGAGCAGTACTTC.

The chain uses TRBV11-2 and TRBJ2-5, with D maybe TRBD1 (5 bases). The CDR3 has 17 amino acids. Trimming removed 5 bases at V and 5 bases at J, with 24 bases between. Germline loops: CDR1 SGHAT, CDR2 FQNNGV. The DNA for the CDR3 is TGTGCCAGCAGCCAAGAATGGGGCAGGTCTCGATGGGAGACCCAGTACTTC. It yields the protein CASSQEWGRSRWETQYF.

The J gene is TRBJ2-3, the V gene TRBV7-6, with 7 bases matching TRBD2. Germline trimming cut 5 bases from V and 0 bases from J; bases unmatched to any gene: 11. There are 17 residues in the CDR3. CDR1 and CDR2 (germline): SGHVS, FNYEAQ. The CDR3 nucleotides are TGTGCCAGCAGCCCCCCGGGGACTATCACTAGCACAGATACGCAGTATTTT. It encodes CASSPPGTITSTDTQYF. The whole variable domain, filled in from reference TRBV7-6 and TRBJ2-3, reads GAGVSQSPRYKVTKRGQDVALRCDPISGHVSLYWYRQALGQGPEFLTYFNYEAQQDKSGLPNDRFSAERPEGSISTLTIQRTEQRDSAMYRCASSPPGTITSTDTQYFGPGTRLTVL.

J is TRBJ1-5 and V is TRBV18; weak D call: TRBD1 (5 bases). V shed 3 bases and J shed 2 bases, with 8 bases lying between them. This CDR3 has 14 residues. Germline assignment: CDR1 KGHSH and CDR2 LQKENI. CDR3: CASSPGLGNQPQHF. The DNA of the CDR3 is TGTGCCAGCTCACCGGGACTTGGCAATCAGCCCCAGCATTTT.

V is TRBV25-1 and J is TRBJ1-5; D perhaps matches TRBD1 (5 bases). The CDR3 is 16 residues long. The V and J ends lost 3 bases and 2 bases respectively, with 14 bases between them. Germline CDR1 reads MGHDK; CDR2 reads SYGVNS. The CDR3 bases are TGTGCCAGCAGTGAGGTGTCGGTGACAGGCAATCAGCCCCAGCATTTT. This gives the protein CASSEVSVTGNQPQHF.

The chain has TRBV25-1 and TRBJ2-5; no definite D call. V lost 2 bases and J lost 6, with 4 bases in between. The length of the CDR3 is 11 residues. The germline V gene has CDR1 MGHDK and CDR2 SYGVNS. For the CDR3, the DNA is TGTGCCAGCAGTGAAACAAAGACCCAGTACTTC. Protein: CASSETKTQYF.

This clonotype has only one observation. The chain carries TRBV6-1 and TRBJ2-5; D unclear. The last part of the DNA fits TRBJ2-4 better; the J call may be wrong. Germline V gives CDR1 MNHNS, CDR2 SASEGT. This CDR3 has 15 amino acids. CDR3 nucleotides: TGTGCCAGCAGTCTTCATCGCACCGGGCTCTACATTCAGTACTTC. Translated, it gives CASSLHRTGLYIQYF.

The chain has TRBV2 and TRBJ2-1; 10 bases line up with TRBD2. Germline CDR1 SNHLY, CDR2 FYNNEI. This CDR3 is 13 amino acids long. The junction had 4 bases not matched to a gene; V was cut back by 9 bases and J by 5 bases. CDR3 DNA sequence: TGTGCCAGTACTAGCGGGGTCAACAATGAGCAGTTCTTC. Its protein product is CASTSGVNNEQFF.

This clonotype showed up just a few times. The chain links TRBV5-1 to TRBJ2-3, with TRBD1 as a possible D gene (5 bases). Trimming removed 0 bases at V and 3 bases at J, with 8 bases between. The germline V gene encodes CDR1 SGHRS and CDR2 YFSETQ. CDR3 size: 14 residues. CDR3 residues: CASSLGQRTDTQYF. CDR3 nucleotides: TGCGCCAGCAGCTTGGGACAGAGGACAGATACGCAGTATTTT.

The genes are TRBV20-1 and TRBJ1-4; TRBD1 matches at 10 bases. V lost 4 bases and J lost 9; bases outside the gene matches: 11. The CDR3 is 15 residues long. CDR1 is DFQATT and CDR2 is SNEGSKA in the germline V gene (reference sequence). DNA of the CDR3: TGCAGTGCTACCGGGACAGGGGCGCGGGGTAAAAAACTGTTTTTT. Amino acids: CSATGTGARGKKLFF.

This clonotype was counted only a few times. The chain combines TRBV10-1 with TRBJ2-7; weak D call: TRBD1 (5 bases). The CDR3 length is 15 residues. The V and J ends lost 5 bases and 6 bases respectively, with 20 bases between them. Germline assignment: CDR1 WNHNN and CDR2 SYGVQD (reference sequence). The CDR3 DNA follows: TGCGCCAGCAGTAGTGGAGACAGCATGAACTCCGAGCAGTACTTC. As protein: CASSSGDSMNSEQYF.